This T cell receptor (beta chain) was profiled in a study of radiation and T cells in renal cell carcinoma. Study results and caveats: Irradiated tumors had higher TCR clonality than control tumors.

Only in-frame clones appear in the TCRdb table, and some are missing; sequencing was by immunoSEQ multiplex PCR. This sample has roughly 12,000 clones; about 65% occur once, and the top ten carry roughly 20%. This clone has a single count. The antigen is unknown. Treatment specified: treatment-naive control, cytoreductive nephrectomy. The TCR originated in a woman aged 80 or over with renal cell carcinoma. This specimen consisted of tumor tissue, obtained from a patient whose treatment was nephrectomy without radiotherapy.

This CDR3 reads CASNRLAGSTDTQYF. CDR3 DNA: TGTGCCAGTAACAGACTAGCGGGGAGCACAGATACGCAGTATTTT. The J gene is TRBJ2-3, the V gene TRBV19, with TRBD2 matching 11 bases. This CDR3 is built from 15 residues. Trimming at V came to 7 bases and at J to 0 bases, leaving 3 bases not matched to a gene. Germline V gene lookup returns CDR1 LNHDA and CDR2 SQIVND (reference sequence).